This T cell receptor beta chain derives from a study of blood T cell repertoires in COVID-19. Study-wide background: Collection of acute and convalescent COVID-19 samples took place in the United States, Italy and Spain.

CDR3 length equals 16 residues. CDR1 is SEHNR, CDR2 FQNEAQ, per germline (reference sequence). V lost 5 bases and J lost 1; bases outside the gene matches: 8. Method: immunoSEQ multiplex PCR; TCRdb's copy keeps in-frame clones and lacks some. The sample has about 210,000 clones; roughly 86% are singletons. The receptor comes from a woman aged 40-49 years in a cohort exposed to, infected with or recovered from COVID-19 (not recorded which). Sequenced input: PBMCs or T cells enriched from blood (not recorded which). This chain joins TRBV7-9 and TRBJ2-3; 8 bases align to TRBD1. As DNA, the CDR3 is TGTGCCAGCAGCGCGCCTTCAGGGGGCGGCACAGATACGCAGTATTTT. It translates to CASSAPSGGGTDTQYF. Using reference TRBV7-9 and TRBJ2-3 for the parts outside the CDR3, the full variable domain is DTGVSQNPRHKITKRGQNVTFRCDPISEHNRLYWYRQTLGQGPEFLTYFQNEAQLEKSRLLSDRFSAERPKGSFSTLEIQRTEQGDSAMYLCASSAPSGGGTDTQYFGPGTRLTVL.